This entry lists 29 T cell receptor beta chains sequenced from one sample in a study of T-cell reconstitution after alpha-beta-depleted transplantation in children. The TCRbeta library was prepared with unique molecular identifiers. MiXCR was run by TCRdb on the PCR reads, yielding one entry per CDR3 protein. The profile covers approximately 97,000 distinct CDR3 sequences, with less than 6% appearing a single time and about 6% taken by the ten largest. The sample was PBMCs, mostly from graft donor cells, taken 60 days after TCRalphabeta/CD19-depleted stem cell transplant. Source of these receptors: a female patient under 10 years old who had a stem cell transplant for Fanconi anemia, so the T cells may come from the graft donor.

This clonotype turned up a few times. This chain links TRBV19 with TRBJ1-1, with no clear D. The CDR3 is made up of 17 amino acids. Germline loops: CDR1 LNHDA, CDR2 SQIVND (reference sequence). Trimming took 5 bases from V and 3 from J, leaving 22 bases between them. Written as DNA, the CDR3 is TGTGCCAGTAGTTTGGGCCGGCGGCTTGGGGTGGACACTGAAGCTTTCTTT. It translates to CASSLGRRLGVDTEAFF.

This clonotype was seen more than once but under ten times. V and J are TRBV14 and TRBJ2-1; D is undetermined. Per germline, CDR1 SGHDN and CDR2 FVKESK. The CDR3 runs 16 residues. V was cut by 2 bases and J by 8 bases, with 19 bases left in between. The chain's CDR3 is CASSQLSGAGGYEQFF. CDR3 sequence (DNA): TGTGCCAGCAGCCAATTGTCCGGTGCTGGCGGCTATGAGCAGTTCTTC.

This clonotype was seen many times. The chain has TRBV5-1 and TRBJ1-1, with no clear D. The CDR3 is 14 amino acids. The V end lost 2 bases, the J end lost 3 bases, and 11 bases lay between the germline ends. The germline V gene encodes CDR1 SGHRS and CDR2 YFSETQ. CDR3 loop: CASSFEGWDTEAFF. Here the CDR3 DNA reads TGCGCCAGCAGCTTTGAGGGATGGGACACTGAAGCTTTCTTT.

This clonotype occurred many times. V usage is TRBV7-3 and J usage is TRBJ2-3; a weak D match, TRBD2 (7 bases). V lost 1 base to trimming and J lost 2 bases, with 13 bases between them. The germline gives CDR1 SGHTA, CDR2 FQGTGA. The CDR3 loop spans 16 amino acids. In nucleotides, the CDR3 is TGTGCCAGCAGCTTAAGGGGGGGGCCCACCACAGATACGCAGTATTTT. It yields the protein CASSLRGGPTTDTQYF.

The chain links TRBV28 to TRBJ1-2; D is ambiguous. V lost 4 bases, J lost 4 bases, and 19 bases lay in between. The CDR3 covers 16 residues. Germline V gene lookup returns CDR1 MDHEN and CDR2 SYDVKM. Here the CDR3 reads CASSSPIGPVFYGYTF. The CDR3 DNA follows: TGTGCCAGCAGTTCCCCAATCGGCCCGGTCTTCTATGGCTACACCTTC.

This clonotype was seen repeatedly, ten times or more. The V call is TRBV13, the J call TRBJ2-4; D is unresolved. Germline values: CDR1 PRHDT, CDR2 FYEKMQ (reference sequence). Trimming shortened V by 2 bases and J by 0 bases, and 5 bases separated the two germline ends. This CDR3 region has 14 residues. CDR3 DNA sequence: TGTGCCAGCAGCTTACGGGTAGCCAAAAACATTCAGTACTTC. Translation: CASSLRVAKNIQYF.

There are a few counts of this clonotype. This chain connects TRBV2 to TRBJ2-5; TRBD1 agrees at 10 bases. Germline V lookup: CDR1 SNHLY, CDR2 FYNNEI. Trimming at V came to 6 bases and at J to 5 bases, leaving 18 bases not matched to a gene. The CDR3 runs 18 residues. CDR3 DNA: TGTGCCAGCAGCGTTCCGCGACAGGGGGCGGCGTGGAGGGAGACCCAGTACTTC. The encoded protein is CASSVPRQGAAWRETQYF.

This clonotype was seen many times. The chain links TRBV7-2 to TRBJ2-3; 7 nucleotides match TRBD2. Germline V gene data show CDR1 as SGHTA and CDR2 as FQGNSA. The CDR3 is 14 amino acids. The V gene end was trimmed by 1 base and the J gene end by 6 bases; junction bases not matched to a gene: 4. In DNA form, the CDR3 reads TGTGCCAGCAGCTTAGACGGGGGGAGGGATACGCAGTATTTT. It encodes CASSLDGGRDTQYF.

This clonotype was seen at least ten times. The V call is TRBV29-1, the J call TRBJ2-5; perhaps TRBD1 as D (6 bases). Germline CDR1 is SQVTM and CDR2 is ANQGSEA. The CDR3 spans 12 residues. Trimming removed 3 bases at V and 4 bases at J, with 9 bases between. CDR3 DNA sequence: TGCAGCGTTGACACAGGGCGAGAGACCCAGTACTTC. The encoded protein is CSVDTGRETQYF.

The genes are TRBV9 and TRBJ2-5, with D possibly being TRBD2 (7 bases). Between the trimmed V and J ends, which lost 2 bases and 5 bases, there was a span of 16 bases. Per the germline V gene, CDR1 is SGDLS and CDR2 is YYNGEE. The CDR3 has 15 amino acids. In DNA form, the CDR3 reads TGTGCCAGCAGCGTTAGGGGGAGGGCCGGGGAGACCCAGTACTTC. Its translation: CASSVRGRAGETQYF.

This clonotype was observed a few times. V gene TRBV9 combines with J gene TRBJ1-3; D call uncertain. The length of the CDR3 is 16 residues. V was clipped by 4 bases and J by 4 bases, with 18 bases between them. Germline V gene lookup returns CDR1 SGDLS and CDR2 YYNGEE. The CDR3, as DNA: TGTGCCAGCAGCTCCGGCGTGGACTTCACCGGAAACACCATATATTTT. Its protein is CASSSGVDFTGNTIYF.

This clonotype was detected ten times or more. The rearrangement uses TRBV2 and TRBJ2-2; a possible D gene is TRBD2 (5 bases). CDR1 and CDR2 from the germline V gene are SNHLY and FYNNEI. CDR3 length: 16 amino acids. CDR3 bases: TGTGCGCGCAGAGGGATCCGTCAGATCGACACCGGGGAGCTGTTTTTT. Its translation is CARRGIRQIDTGELFF.

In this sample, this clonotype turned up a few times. CDR3 coding DNA: TGTGCCAGCAGCTTAGCGGGACTAGCATTAGAGACCCAGTACTTC. It specifies CASSLAGLALETQYF. V and J are TRBV7-2 and TRBJ2-5; TRBD2 agrees at 9 bases. Germline lookup yields CDR1 SGHTA and CDR2 FQGNSA. J gave up 4 bases and V 0 bases, and 3 bases lay outside the gene matches. The CDR3 sequence is 15 residues long.

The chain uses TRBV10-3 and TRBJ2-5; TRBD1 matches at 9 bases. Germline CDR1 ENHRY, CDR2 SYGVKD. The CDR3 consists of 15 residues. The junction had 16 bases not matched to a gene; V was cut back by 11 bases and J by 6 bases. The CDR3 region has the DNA TGTGCCTTCACCAAACAGGGGGCCGGGGCCCAGACCCAGTACTTC. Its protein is CAFTKQGAGAQTQYF.

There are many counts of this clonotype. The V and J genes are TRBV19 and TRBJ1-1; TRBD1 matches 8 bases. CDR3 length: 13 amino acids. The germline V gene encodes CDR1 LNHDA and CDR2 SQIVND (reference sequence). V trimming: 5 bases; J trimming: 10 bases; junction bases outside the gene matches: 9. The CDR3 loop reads CASSPGTGVAAFF. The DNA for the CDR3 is TGTGCCAGTAGTCCAGGGACAGGCGTTGCAGCTTTCTTT.

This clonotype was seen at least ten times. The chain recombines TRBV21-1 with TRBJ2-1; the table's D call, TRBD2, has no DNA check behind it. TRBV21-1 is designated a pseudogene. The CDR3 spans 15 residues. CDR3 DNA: TGTGCCAGGGCCCTCCGGGACCCACAAAACAATGAGCAGTTCTTC. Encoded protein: CARALRDPQNNEQFF.

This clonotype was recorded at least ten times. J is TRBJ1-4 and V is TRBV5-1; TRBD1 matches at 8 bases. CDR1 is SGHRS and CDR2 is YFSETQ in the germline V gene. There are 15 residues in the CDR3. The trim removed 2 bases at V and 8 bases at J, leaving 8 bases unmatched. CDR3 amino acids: CASSLVQGAVEKLFF. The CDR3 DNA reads TGCGCCAGCAGCTTAGTGCAGGGGGCTGTGGAAAAACTGTTTTTT.

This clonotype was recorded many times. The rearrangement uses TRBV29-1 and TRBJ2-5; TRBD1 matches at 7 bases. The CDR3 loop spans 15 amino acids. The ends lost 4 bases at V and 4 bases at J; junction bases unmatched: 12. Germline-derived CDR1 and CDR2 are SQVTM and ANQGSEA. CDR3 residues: CSVVGRQGDRETQYF. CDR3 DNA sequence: TGCAGCGTTGTAGGGCGACAGGGAGATCGAGAGACCCAGTACTTC.

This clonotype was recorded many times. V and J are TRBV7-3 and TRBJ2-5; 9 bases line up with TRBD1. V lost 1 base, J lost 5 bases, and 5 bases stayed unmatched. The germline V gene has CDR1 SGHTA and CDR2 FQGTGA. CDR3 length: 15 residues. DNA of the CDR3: TGTGCCAGCAGCTTAAGGGGACAGGGCATGGAGACCCAGTACTTC. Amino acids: CASSLRGQGMETQYF.

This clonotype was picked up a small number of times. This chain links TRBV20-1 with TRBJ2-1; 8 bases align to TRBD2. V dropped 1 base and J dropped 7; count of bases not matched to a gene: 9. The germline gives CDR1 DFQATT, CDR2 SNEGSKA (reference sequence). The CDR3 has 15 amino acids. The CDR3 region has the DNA TGCAGTGCTAGAGCGGTTGCGGGGGGTATGAATGAGCAGTTCTTC. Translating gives CSARAVAGGMNEQFF.

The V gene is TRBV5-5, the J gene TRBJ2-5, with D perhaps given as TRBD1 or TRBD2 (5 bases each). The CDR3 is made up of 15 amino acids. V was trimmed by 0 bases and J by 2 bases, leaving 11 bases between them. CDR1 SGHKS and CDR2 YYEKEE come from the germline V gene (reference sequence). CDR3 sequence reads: CASSLVRGGQETQYF. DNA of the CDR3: TGTGCCAGCAGCTTGGTTCGTGGGGGTCAAGAGACCCAGTACTTC.

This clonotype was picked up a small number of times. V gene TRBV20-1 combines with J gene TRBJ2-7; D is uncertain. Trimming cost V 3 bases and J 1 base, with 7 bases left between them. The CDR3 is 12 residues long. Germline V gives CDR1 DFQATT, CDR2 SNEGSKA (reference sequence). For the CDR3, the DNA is TGCAGTGCTAGTAAGTCTTCCTACGAGCAGTACTTC. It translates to CSASKSSYEQYF.

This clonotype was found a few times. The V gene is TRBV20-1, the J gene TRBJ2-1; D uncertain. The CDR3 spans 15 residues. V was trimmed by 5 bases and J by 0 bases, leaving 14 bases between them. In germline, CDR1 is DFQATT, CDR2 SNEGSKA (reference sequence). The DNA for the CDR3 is TGCAGTGCTCCCGTGGTAGGTAGCTCCTACAATGAGCAGTTCTTC. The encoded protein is CSAPVVGSSYNEQFF.

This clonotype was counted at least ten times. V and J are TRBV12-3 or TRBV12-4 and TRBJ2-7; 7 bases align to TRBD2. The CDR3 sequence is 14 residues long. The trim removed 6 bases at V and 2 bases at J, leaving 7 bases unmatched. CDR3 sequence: CASSGGLFPYEQYF. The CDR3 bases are TGTGCCAGCAGCGGGGGACTATTTCCCTACGAGCAGTACTTC.

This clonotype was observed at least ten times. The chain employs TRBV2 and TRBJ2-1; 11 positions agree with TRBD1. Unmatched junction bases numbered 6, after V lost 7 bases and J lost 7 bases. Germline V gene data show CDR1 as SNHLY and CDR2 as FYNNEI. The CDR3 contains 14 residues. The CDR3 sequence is CASTGTGGLNEQFF. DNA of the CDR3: TGTGCCAGCACCGGGACAGGGGGTTTAAATGAGCAGTTCTTC.

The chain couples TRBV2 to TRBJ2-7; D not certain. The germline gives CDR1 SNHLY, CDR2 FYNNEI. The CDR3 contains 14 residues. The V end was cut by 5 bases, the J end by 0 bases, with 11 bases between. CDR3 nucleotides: TGTGCCAGCAGTTTCGACGGAACCTCCTACGAGCAGTACTTC. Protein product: CASSFDGTSYEQYF.

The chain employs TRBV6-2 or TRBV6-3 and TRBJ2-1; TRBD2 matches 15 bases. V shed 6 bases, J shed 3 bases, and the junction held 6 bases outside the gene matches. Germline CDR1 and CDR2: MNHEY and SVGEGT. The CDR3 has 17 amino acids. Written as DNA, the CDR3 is TGTGCCAGCAGGCCCGGACTAGCGGGAGGGGTCTACAATGAGCAGTTCTTC. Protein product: CASRPGLAGGVYNEQFF.

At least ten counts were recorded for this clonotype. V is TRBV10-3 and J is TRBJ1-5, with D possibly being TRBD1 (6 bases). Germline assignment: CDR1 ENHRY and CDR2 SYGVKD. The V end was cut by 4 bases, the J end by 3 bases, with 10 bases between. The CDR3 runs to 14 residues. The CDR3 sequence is CAISAGQTNQPQHF. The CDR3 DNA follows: TGTGCCATCAGTGCCGGACAGACCAATCAGCCCCAGCATTTT.

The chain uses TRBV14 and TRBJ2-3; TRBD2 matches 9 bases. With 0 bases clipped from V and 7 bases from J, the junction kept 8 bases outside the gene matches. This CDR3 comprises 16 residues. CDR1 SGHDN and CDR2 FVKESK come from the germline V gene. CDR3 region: CASSQDVLAGLYTQYF. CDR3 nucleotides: TGTGCCAGCAGCCAAGACGTCCTAGCGGGACTGTATACGCAGTATTTT. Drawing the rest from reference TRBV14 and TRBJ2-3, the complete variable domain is EAGVTQFPSHSVIEKGQTVTLRCDPISGHDNLYWYRRVMGKEIKFLLHFVKESKQDESGMPNNRFLAERTGGTYSTLKVQPAELEDSGVYFCASSQDVLAGLYTQYFGPGTRLTVL.